The sequence of this TCR beta chain was determined in a study of T-cell reconstitution after alpha-beta-depleted transplantation in children. Study-wide points: Hyperexpanded clones declined; after one year, newly produced T cells mostly supplied diversity. By about two months after transplant, alpha-beta T cells reportedly arose from several hundred graft clones that had expanded.

Using unique molecular identifiers, the investigators prepared the TCRbeta library. TCRdb reprocessed the PCR reads with MiXCR, giving one entry per CDR3 protein. Of hundreds of thousands of distinct CDR3 sequences in the sample, roughly 18% are singletons; the top ten hold about 45%. V trimming: 3 bases; J trimming: 4 bases; junction bases outside the gene matches: 3. From germline, CDR1 is SGHRS and CDR2 YFSETQ. There are 15 residues in the CDR3. This clonotype occurred many times. The antigen is undetermined. The sequencing used PBMCs, mostly from graft donor cells, collected 360 days after TCRalphabeta/CD19-depleted stem cell transplant. The receptor comes from a male patient aged 2-15 years who had a stem cell transplant for acute lymphoblastic leukemia, so the T cells may come from the graft donor. The chain links TRBV5-1 to TRBJ2-1; 11 bases are a match to TRBD1. CDR3 residues: CASSYGQGAYNEQFF. The CDR3 DNA sequence: TGCGCCAGCAGCTACGGACAGGGGGCGTACAATGAGCAGTTCTTC.